This T cell receptor beta chain came from a study of blood T cell repertoires in COVID-19. Germline values: CDR1 MDHEN, CDR2 SYDVKM. The CDR3 covers 17 residues. The junction had 8 bases not matched to a gene; V was cut back by 6 bases and J by 1 base. This clone showed up just a few times. Sequenced by immunoSEQ multiplex PCR; TCRdb stores in-frame clones only, minus some. The sample has roughly 250,000 clones, around 89% seen once. This chain connects TRBV28 to TRBJ1-5, with 11 positions matching TRBD1. The sequenced material came from peripheral blood. The clonotype comes from a man aged 25 to 40 with acute or convalescent COVID-19. CDR3 residues: CASRARDRGMSNQPQHF. The CDR3 nucleotides read TGTGCCAGCAGGGCTCGGGACAGGGGGATGAGCAATCAGCCCCAGCATTTT.